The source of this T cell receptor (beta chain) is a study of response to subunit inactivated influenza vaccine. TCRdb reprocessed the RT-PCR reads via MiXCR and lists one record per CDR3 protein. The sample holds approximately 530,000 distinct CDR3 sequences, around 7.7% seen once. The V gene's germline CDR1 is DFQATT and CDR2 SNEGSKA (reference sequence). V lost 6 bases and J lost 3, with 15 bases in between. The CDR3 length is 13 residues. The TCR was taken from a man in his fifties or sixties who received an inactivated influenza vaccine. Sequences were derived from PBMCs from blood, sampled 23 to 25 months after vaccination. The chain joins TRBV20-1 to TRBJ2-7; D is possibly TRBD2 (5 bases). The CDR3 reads CSARAPSIYEQYF. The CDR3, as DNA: TGCAGTGCGAGGGCCCCCTCCATCTACGAGCAGTACTTC.